This section outlines one TCR beta chain sequence together with its context. Its specificity is unknown. This record belongs to a study of OX40 agonist ivuxolimab in advanced cancers. Study background: In this cohort, patients received ivuxolimab, an agonistic anti-OX40 (CD134) antibody. Therapy given before enrollment (anti-PD-1, anti-PD-L1 or anti-CTLA-4) was allowed, and under 45% had some.

TCRdb's table, derived via immunoSEQ multiplex PCR, lists solely in-frame clones and lacks some. The data show tens of thousands of clones, with more than 70% seen just once and 0.45% to 0.6% held by the top ten. This CDR3 spans 11 amino acids. Looked up from germline, CDR1 is MNHNS and CDR2 is SASEGT. V was clipped by 5 bases and J by 11 bases; unmatched bases: 5. Overall study results and limits: Researchers report that CD8+ T cells had, on average, more expanded clones than CD4+.

Blood samples were obtained at baseline, cycle 4 day 1, and cycle 7 day 1. The origin of this receptor is an adult with an advanced solid tumor such as melanoma, head and neck, liver or kidney cancer. The material sequenced was CD4+ or CD8+ T cells sorted from blood, taken in a trial of the OX40 agonist ivuxolimab. The chain joins TRBV6-1 to TRBJ1-1; 7 bases match TRBD1. CDR3 region: CASSYTGEAFF. In DNA form, the CDR3 reads TGTGCCAGCAGTTATACAGGGGAGGCTTTCTTT.